This T cell receptor (beta chain) appears in the sequencing data of a study of blood T cells in healthy people across ages. PCR was performed a second time for 7 to 11 cycles using a sample-barcoded 5' primer and a J-beta primer mix. TCRdb re-called the 5' RACE reads with MiXCR, one entry per CDR3 protein. The sample holds about 1 million distinct CDR3 sequences; approximately 25% are singletons and the top ten take approximately 0.79%. Germline V CDR1 and CDR2: MGHRA, YSYEKL. This CDR3 region has 16 residues. V lost 0 bases and J lost 3; bases outside the gene matches: 7. This sample also belongs to another study, concerning T cells of mothers and their children. As reported in that work: Sequencing returned over 8 million TCR beta CDR3 reads per mother and around 3 million per child.

V usage is TRBV4-1 and J usage is TRBJ2-7; 8 nucleotides align to TRBD1. Material: blood. The source of this sequence is a girl aged 2 to 9 in good health. Here the CDR3 reads CASSQEERTGSYEQYF. The CDR3, as DNA: TGCGCCAGCAGCCAAGAGGAAAGGACAGGGAGCTACGAGCAGTACTTC.